A selection of T cell receptor beta chains follows, all from one sample in a study of blood T cell repertoires in COVID-19. Using immunoSEQ multiplex PCR, the repertoire was profiled, and TCRdb retains in-frame clones only, with some absent. The sample records over 10,000 clones, 88% being singletons. Sequencing was carried out using peripheral blood. All receptors come from a human donor in a cohort sampled during active COVID-19. The CDR3 runs from the conserved cysteine through the conserved F or W. D genes are given only for firm matches. Rows may omit the clone size; those that give it use once, few, many or a size class.

>-|TRBV6-1|TRBJ1-3|-
TGTGCCAGCAGTGACCGCTCGGGACTTTCGGCCCCAGTAGCCGGAAACACCATATATTTT
CASSDRSGLSAPVAGNTIYF
>-|TRBV5-4|TRBJ2-2|TRBD2
TGTGCCAGCAGCTCTTTAGCGGGGGATACGAACACCGGGGAGCTGTTTTTT
CASSSLAGDTNTGELFF
>-|TRBV3-1/TRBV3-2|TRBJ2-1|-
TGTGCCACCAGATCAGGCCCAGAACAGTTCTTC
CATRSGPEQFF
>-|TRBV5-1|TRBJ2-7|TRBD2
TGCGCCAGCAAACCGGGACTAGCGTCCTACGAGCAGTACTTC
CASKPGLASYEQYF
>-|TRBV11-2|TRBJ2-5|-
TGTGCCAGCAGCTTTAATGGGGCAGGGGTCCAAGAGACCCAGTACTTC
CASSFNGAGVQETQYF
>few|TRBV5-6|TRBJ2-1|-
TGTGCCAGCAGCTTGGTGGGGGGGCTACAAGATGAGCAGTTCTTC
CASSLVGGLQDEQFF
>-|TRBV7-2|TRBJ1-6|-
TGTGCCAGCAGCCTGAGTAGGGGTTCCAATTCACCCCTCCACTTT
CASSLSRGSNSPLHF
>-|TRBV7-3|TRBJ1-1|-
TGTGCCAGCAGCTTAGAGGGTAACACTGAAGCTTTCTTT
CASSLEGNTEAFF
>-|TRBV15|TRBJ2-1|-
TGTGCCACCAGCAGGCGTGAACTTCCCCCGGGCTACAATGAGCAGTTCTTC
CATSRRELPPGYNEQFF
>-|TRBV11-2|TRBJ1-3|-
TGTGCCAGCAGCTTAGACAGGGTGAACACCATATATTTT
CASSLDRVNTIYF
>few|TRBV10-2|TRBJ2-2|-
TGCGCCAGCATTGCGACAGGGAACACCGGGGAGCTGTTTTTT
CASIATGNTGELFF
>-|TRBV7-2|TRBJ2-7|TRBD2
TGTGCCAGCCGACTAGCGGGGGGGGGCGCGCAGTACTTC
CASRLAGGGAQYF
>-|TRBV5-1|TRBJ1-1|TRBD1
TGCGCCAGCAGCCAGGACAGGGAAAGGAGCACTGAAGCTTTCTTT
CASSQDRERSTEAFF
>-|TRBV20-1|TRBJ2-1|-
TGCAGTGCCCAGGGGAATGAGCAGTTCTTC
CSAQGNEQFF
>once|TRBV5-1|TRBJ2-3|-
TGCGCCAGCAGCTCCCAGGGGCCAGATACGCAGTATTTT
CASSSQGPDTQYF
>-|TRBV18|TRBJ2-1|TRBD2
TGTGCCAGCTCACCCCTTGGCGGGGGGGCTTACAATGAGCAGTTCTTC
CASSPLGGGAYNEQFF
>-|TRBV5-1|TRBJ2-2|-
TGCGCCAGCAGCCCAACGACTAGTCGGGTCACCGGGGAGCTGTTTTTT
CASSPTTSRVTGELFF
>-|TRBV10-3|TRBJ2-7|TRBD1
TGTGCCATCAGTGGGTCCAGGGGGACCTACTCCTACGAGCAGTACTTC
CAISGSRGTYSYEQYF
>-|TRBV7-2|TRBJ1-5|-
TGTGCCAGCAGCTCTCAAGGGGGACGGGATAATCAGCCCCAGCATTTT
CASSSQGGRDNQPQHF
>-|TRBV7-2|TRBJ2-3|TRBD2
TGTGCCAGCGGCATGAGGGGAGGGAAAAATACGCAGTATTTT
CASGMRGGKNTQYF
>-|TRBV6-5|TRBJ1-3|TRBD1
TGTGCCAGCAGTTACTCTCGGACAGGGGGTGGAAACACCATATATTTT
CASSYSRTGGGNTIYF
>-|TRBV11-3|TRBJ2-3|TRBD2
TGTGCCAGCAGCTTAGGGGGCGGGGGGAGCCGGCCAGATACGCAGTATTTT
CASSLGGGGSRPDTQYF
>few|TRBV2|TRBJ2-1|-
TGTGCCAGCGATCGGGGAAGGTTTGGGAATGAGCAGTTCTTC
CASDRGRFGNEQFF
>-|TRBV14|TRBJ2-7|-
TGTGCCAGCAGCCAAGCGGCGGTCTACGAGCAGTACTTC
CASSQAAVYEQYF
>once|TRBV28|TRBJ1-2|-
TGTGCCAGCAGTCCCTGGGGGGGAGGAAACGGCTACACCTTC
CASSPWGGGNGYTF
>-|TRBV19|TRBJ1-1|-
TGTGCCAGTAGTTCAGGGTTCACTGAAGCTTTCTTT
CASSSGFTEAFF
>-|TRBV7-2|TRBJ2-7|TRBD1
TGTGCCAGCAGCCCGACCGGGACAGGGGACTACGAGCAGTACTTC
CASSPTGTGDYEQYF
>-|TRBV6-5|TRBJ1-3|TRBD1
TGTGCCAGCAGTTACTCGGCGGGACAGAGACATAACACCATATATTTT
CASSYSAGQRHNTIYF
>-|TRBV19|TRBJ2-2|TRBD2
TGTGCCAGTAGTACCCGACTAGCGGGGGATCAAACCGGGGAGCTGTTTTTT
CASSTRLAGDQTGELFF
>-|TRBV15|TRBJ2-3|TRBD1
TGTGCCACCAGCCCACAGGGGGCGCGGAGCGGGGAGGCAGATACGCAGTATTTT
CATSPQGARSGEADTQYF
>-|TRBV5-1|TRBJ2-2|TRBD2
TGCGCCAGCAGCCACACTAGCGGGGGGGCGCCCCCCGGGGAGCTGTTTTTT
CASSHTSGGAPPGELFF
>-|TRBV19|TRBJ1-4|TRBD1
TGTGCCAGTAGTATGCGACCGGGACAGGGTTTGGGTAATGAAAAACTGTTTTTT
CASSMRPGQGLGNEKLFF
>-|TRBV5-4|TRBJ2-7|TRBD1
TGTGCCAGCAGCTTTCCCGGGACAGGGCGGTACGAGCAGTACTTC
CASSFPGTGRYEQYF
>-|TRBV19|TRBJ2-7|TRBD1
TGTGCCAGTAGTAGACCCCCCGTGGACAGGGAGATCGACGAGCAGTACTTC
CASSRPPVDREIDEQYF
>-|TRBV5-1|TRBJ1-1|-
TGCGCCAGCAGCTTGGGGCAGGTTGACACTGAAGCTTTCTTT
CASSLGQVDTEAFF
>-|TRBV12-3/TRBV12-4|TRBJ1-1|-
TGTGCCAGCAGGGGAGACAATGAAGCTTTCTTT
CASRGDNEAFF
>-|TRBV11-2|TRBJ2-3|TRBD2
TGTGCCAGCAGCTCCCCCACAGCGGGAGCGGTAGATACGCAGTATTTT
CASSSPTAGAVDTQYF
>-|TRBV11-3|TRBJ2-1|TRBD2
TGTGCCAGCAGCCGGCTAGCGGGGTCCTACAATGAGCAGTTCTTC
CASSRLAGSYNEQFF
>-|TRBV11-2|TRBJ2-2|TRBD1
TGTGCCAGCAGGGGGGACAGGGAGGATTTCGCCGGGGAGCTGTTTTTT
CASRGDREDFAGELFF
>-|TRBV7-9|TRBJ2-5|TRBD2
TGTGCCAGCAGCTTACTAGCGGGAGCAGAGACCCAGTACTTC
CASSLLAGAETQYF
>-|TRBV24-1|TRBJ2-3|-
TGTGCCACCAGTGATGAGGCCACAGATACGCAGTATTTT
CATSDEATDTQYF
>-|TRBV14|TRBJ2-1|-
TGTGCCAGCAGCCATTTCGGGGAACTCTACAATGAGCAGTTCTTC
CASSHFGELYNEQFF
>-|TRBV7-2|TRBJ2-5|-
TGTGCCAGCAGCTTACAGGGGTCTAGGGAGTACGAGACCCAGTACTTC
CASSLQGSREYETQYF